The 4 T cell receptor beta chains below were found in one sample sequenced in a study of cytomegalovirus exposure and HLA in healthy donors. TCRdb keeps only in-frame clones here, not all; method: immunoSEQ multiplex PCR. The sample holds hundreds of thousands of clones, just under 90% seen once. Material for sequencing was PBMCs. These receptors all stem from a man younger than 35 in good health and CMV-seronegative.

The chain combines TRBV27 with TRBJ2-6; TRBD1 agrees at 7 bases. The CDR3 runs 17 residues. Germline V lookup: CDR1 MNHEY, CDR2 SMNVEV (reference sequence). Here the CDR3 reads CATKTFRQGYGANVLTF. CDR3 DNA: TGTGCTACAAAGACCTTTAGACAGGGATATGGGGCCAACGTCCTGACTTTC.

V is TRBV27 and J is TRBJ1-5; D ambiguous. Germline V gene lookup returns CDR1 MNHEY and CDR2 SMNVEV (reference sequence). This CDR3 is 16 amino acids long. V lost 3 bases and J lost 3, with 15 bases in between. The CDR3 coding sequence is TGTGCCAGCAGTTTCTCTACCGGGTCTAACAATCAGCCCCAGCATTTT. It encodes CASSFSTGSNNQPQHF.

This clone showed up just once. The chain joins TRBV30 to TRBJ1-6; D unclear. Germline-derived CDR1 and CDR2 are GTSNPN and SVGIG (reference sequence). V lost 4 bases, J lost 7 bases, and 5 bases lay in between. This CDR3 contains 11 residues. In nucleotides, the CDR3 is TGTGCCTGGACTAGAAATTCACCCCTCCACTTT. It translates to CAWTRNSPLHF.

The CDR3 coding sequence is TGTGCCAGCTTAAAGGAGTTGAACACTGAAGCTTTCTTT. Encoded protein: CASLKELNTEAFF. This sequence joins TRBV18 and TRBJ1-1; D gene unclear. The CDR3 has 13 residues. Trimming shortened V by 7 bases and J by 0 bases, and 9 bases separated the two germline ends. The germline V gene encodes CDR1 KGHSH and CDR2 LQKENI.